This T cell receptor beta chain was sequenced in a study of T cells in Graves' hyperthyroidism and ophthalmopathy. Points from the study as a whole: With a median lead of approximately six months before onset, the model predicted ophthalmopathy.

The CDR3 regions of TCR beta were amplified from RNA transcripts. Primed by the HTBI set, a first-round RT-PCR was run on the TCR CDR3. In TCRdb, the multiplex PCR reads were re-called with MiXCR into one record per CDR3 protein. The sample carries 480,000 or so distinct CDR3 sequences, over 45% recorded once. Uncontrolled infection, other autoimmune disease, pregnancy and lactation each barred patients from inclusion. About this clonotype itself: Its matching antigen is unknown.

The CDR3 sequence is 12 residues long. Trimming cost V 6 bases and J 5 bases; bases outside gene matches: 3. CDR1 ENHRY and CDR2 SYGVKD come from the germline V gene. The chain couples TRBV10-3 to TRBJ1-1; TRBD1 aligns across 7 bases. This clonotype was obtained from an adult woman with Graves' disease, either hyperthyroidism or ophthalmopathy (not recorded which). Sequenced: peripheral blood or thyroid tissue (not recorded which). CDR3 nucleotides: TGTGCCATCAGAGGGGGCGCGACTGAAGCTTTCTTT. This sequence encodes CAIRGGATEAFF.